These 32 T cell receptor beta chains were all obtained from the same sample, sequenced in a study of cytotoxic CD8 clonotypes in ibrutinib-treated CLL. Using immunoSEQ multiplex PCR, the repertoire was profiled, and TCRdb retains in-frame clones only, with some absent. The data show about 24,000 clones, under 85% seen once. The sample in question was PBMCs, obtained before ibrutinib treatment. These receptors originate from a human donor with chronic lymphocytic leukemia.

CDR3 residues: CASSGGQGNSYEQYF. The CDR3 coding sequence is TGCGCCAGCAGCGGGGGACAGGGGAACTCCTACGAGCAGTACTTC. The chain has TRBV5-1 and TRBJ2-7, with 10 bases lining up with TRBD1. Germline V CDR1 and CDR2: SGHRS, YFSETQ. The length of the CDR3 is 15 residues. The J segment lost 0 bases and the V segment lost 4 bases, leaving 4 bases of the junction unmatched.

This chain joins TRBV6-5 and TRBJ1-1, with D uncertain. The CDR3 sequence is 15 residues long. Germline CDR1 MNHEY, CDR2 SVGAGI. V lost 7 bases, J lost 4 bases, and 19 bases lay in between. CDR3 in DNA: TGTGCCAGCAAAGGGAATGGAGGCGCGGGCACTGAAGCTTTCTTT. Translation gives CASKGNGGAGTEAFF.

CDR3 nucleotides: TGTGCCAGCAGCGTAGTTGGGGCAGGGAGGTTGTACAATGAGCAGTTCTTC. Encoded protein: CASSVVGAGRLYNEQFF. The V call is TRBV11-2, the J call TRBJ2-1; D possibly corresponds to TRBD2 (6 bases). The CDR3 contains 17 residues. Germline V lookup: CDR1 SGHAT, CDR2 FQNNGV. Trimming pared 5 bases from V and 4 bases from J, leaving 21 bases between. The full variable domain, rest sourced from reference TRBV11-2 and TRBJ2-1, is EAGVAQSPRYKIIEKRQSVAFWCNPISGHATLYWYQQILGQGPKLLIQFQNNGVVDDSQLPKDRFSAERLKGVDSTLKIQPAKLEDSAVYLCASSVVGAGRLYNEQFFGPGTRLTVL.

This chain uses TRBV6-5 with TRBJ2-7, with 7 bases that match TRBD2. J lost 2 bases, V lost 2 bases, and 9 bases had no gene match. The CDR3 runs 16 residues. The germline gives CDR1 MNHEY, CDR2 SVGAGI. The CDR3 nucleotides read TGTGCCAGCAGTTACGAAAGCGGGATAGACCCCTACGAGCAGTACTTC. Translating it yields CASSYESGIDPYEQYF.

The chain recombines TRBV11-3 with TRBJ2-3; TRBD2 might be the D (5 bases). The CDR3 has 15 amino acids. The germline V gene has CDR1 SGHNT and CDR2 YENEEA. The V and J ends lost 0 bases and 3 bases respectively, with 10 bases between them. The CDR3 sequence is CASSLDPRRTDTQYF. DNA for the CDR3: TGTGCCAGCAGCTTAGACCCCCGGAGGACAGATACGCAGTATTTT. Variable domain in full (rest from reference TRBV11-3 and TRBJ2-3): EAGVVQSPRYKIIEKKQPVAFWCNPISGHNTLYWYLQNLGQGPELLIRYENEEAVDDSQLPKDRFSAERLKGVDSTLKIQPAELGDSAVYLCASSLDPRRTDTQYFGPGTRLTVL.

The V and J genes are TRBV7-2 and TRBJ2-7, with D unclear. The CDR3 totals 14 residues. Germline CDR1 SGHTA, CDR2 FQGNSA. Trimming cost V 2 bases and J 3 bases, with 11 bases left between them. In DNA, the CDR3 is TGTGCCAGCAGCTTAAACAGAGGCGGCTACGAGCAGTACTTC. This gives the protein CASSLNRGGYEQYF.

The rearrangement links TRBV2 to TRBJ1-3; D may be TRBD1 (5 bases). V was trimmed by 11 bases and J by 4 bases, leaving 12 bases between them. This CDR3 has 12 amino acids. CDR1 is SNHLY, CDR2 FYNNEI, per germline. The CDR3 here is CASTGVGNTIYF. DNA of the CDR3: TGTGCCTCAACGGGGGTAGGAAACACCATATATTTT.

This chain joins TRBV18 and TRBJ2-1, with TRBD1 as a possible D gene (6 bases). Germline V CDR1 and CDR2: KGHSH, LQKENI. The V end lost 6 bases, the J end lost 6 bases, and 12 bases lay between the germline ends. This CDR3 comprises 13 residues. The CDR3 protein is CASSPLQGNEQFF. Here the CDR3 DNA reads TGTGCCAGCTCCCCCCTACAGGGCAATGAGCAGTTCTTC.

The chain uses TRBV28 and TRBJ2-1; D remains unclear. The germline CDR1 and CDR2 sequences are MDHEN and SYDVKM. The CDR3 has 14 amino acids. The germline V and J ends were trimmed by 2 bases and 4 bases, with 9 bases remaining between them. CDR3 in DNA: TGTGCCAGCAGTTTAGAAGTGAGATACAATGAGCAGTTCTTC. This codes for CASSLEVRYNEQFF.

This chain uses TRBV5-1 with TRBJ2-2; D not certain. Looked up from germline, CDR1 is SGHRS and CDR2 is YFSETQ. The CDR3 is made up of 14 amino acids. Trimming took off 4 bases at V and 0 bases at J, with 7 bases between the two ends. The CDR3 DNA reads as TGCGCCAGCAGCCCTATCTCGAACACCGGGGAGCTGTTTTTT. It is translated as CASSPISNTGELFF.

In DNA, the CDR3 is TGTGCCAGCAGTCTCGATGACCTTTCACCAGGCTACGAGCAGTACTTC. Its protein is CASSLDDLSPGYEQYF. The gene calls are TRBV9 and TRBJ2-7; D ambiguous. The germline gives CDR1 SGDLS, CDR2 YYNGEE. This CDR3 is built from 16 residues. Trimming pared 5 bases from V and 3 bases from J, leaving 21 bases between.

CDR3 nucleotide sequence: TGTGCCAGCAGCTGGGGAGGGCGGTTGGGTTCCTACGAGCAGTACTTC. Its protein is CASSWGGRLGSYEQYF. The V call is TRBV5-4, the J call TRBJ2-7; TRBD2 matches at 7 bases. Germline assignment: CDR1 SGHNT and CDR2 YYREEE (reference sequence). J was trimmed by 1 base and V by 3 bases; bases with no gene match: 10. This CDR3 spans 16 amino acids.

This chain uses TRBV28 with TRBJ1-2; 9 bases agree with TRBD1. Trimming took 4 bases from V and 5 from J; bases not matched to a gene: 11. CDR3 length equals 16 residues. Germline CDR1 is MDHEN and CDR2 is SYDVKM. This chain's CDR3 is CASSSGTGKVGYGYTF. The CDR3, as DNA: TGTGCCAGCAGTTCCGGGACAGGGAAGGTGGGATATGGCTACACCTTC.

This rearrangement joins TRBV18 to TRBJ2-5; no clear D. The V gene's germline CDR1 is KGHSH and CDR2 LQKENI. The V end lost 0 bases, the J end lost 4 bases, and 9 bases lay between the germline ends. The CDR3 loop spans 14 amino acids. The CDR3 DNA reads TGTGCCAGCTCACCACCTGGCATGCCAGAGACCCAGTACTTC. Translated: CASSPPGMPETQYF.

This clone was counted a few times. The chain employs TRBV18 and TRBJ2-7; 10 bases line up with TRBD1. Looked up from germline, CDR1 is KGHSH and CDR2 is LQKENI. CDR3 length: 16 amino acids. Germline trimming cut 0 bases from V and 1 base from J; bases unmatched to any gene: 3. The CDR3 loop reads CASSPPSGQGSYEQYF. For the CDR3, the DNA is TGTGCCAGCTCACCACCCTCGGGACAGGGGTCCTACGAGCAGTACTTC. The full variable domain, completed using reference TRBV18 and TRBJ2-7, is NAGVMQNPRHLVRRRGQEARLRCSPMKGHSHVYWYRQLPEEGLKFMVYLQKENIIDESGMPKERFSAEFPKEGPSILRIQQVVRGDSAAYFCASSPPSGQGSYEQYFGPGTRLTVT.

The V call is TRBV29-1, the J call TRBJ2-3; TRBD2 matches at 16 bases. The CDR3 covers 15 residues. Germline V gene lookup returns CDR1 SQVTM and CDR2 ANQGSEA. The junction had 0 bases not matched to a gene; V was cut back by 6 bases and J by 0 bases. CDR3: CSVGLAGGSTDTQYF. DNA for the CDR3: TGCAGCGTGGGACTAGCGGGAGGGAGCACAGATACGCAGTATTTT.

This rearrangement joins TRBV6-1 to TRBJ1-1, with TRBD1 matching over 8 bases. The CDR3 spans 14 residues. Germline CDR1 reads MNHNS; CDR2 reads SASEGT. V gave up 7 bases and J gave up 1 base; unmatched junction bases: 5. For the CDR3, the DNA is TGTGCCAGCATCCCCAGGGGGCCGAACACTGAAGCTTTCTTT. Residues: CASIPRGPNTEAFF.

J is TRBJ2-1 and V is TRBV7-2; no definite D call. The germline V gene encodes CDR1 SGHTA and CDR2 FQGNSA. V was clipped by 3 bases and J by 9 bases, with 15 bases between them. The CDR3 consists of 14 residues. The CDR3 bases are TGTGCCAGCAGCTTCGGCAGATTTATAGGTGAGCAGTTCTTC. Protein product: CASSFGRFIGEQFF. Drawing the rest from reference TRBV7-2 and TRBJ2-1, the complete variable domain is GAGVSQSPSNKVTEKGKDVELRCDPISGHTALYWYRQSLGQGLEFLIYFQGNSAPDKSGLPSDRFSAERTGGSVSTLTIQRTQQEDSAVYLCASSFGRFIGEQFFGPGTRLTVL.

This chain links TRBV19 with TRBJ1-1; 9 bases line up with TRBD1. This CDR3 has 14 amino acids. CDR1 and CDR2 (germline): LNHDA, SQIVND (reference sequence). V lost 5 bases and J lost 5; bases outside the gene matches: 6. The CDR3 spells CASSPGTGRTEAFF. The CDR3 region has the DNA TGTGCCAGTAGTCCTGGGACAGGGAGGACTGAAGCTTTCTTT.

The chain combines TRBV7-9 with TRBJ1-5, with 12 positions matching TRBD1. CDR3 length: 15 amino acids. V lost 3 bases and J lost 6; bases outside the gene matches: 3. Germline assignment: CDR1 SEHNR and CDR2 FQNEAQ (reference sequence). The CDR3 DNA reads TGTGCCAGCAGCTTTGGGACAGGGGGCTCTCAGCCCCAGCATTTT. It translates to CASSFGTGGSQPQHF. Complete variable domain (other parts from reference TRBV7-9 and TRBJ1-5): DTGVSQNPRHKITKRGQNVTFRCDPISEHNRLYWYRQTLGQGPEFLTYFQNEAQLEKSRLLSDRFSAERPKGSFSTLEIQRTEQGDSAMYLCASSFGTGGSQPQHFGDGTRLSIL.

The rearrangement joins TRBV30 to TRBJ1-1, with 9 bases matching TRBD1. This CDR3 has 12 amino acids. The J segment lost 8 bases and the V segment lost 4 bases, leaving 5 bases of the junction unmatched. CDR1 is GTSNPN and CDR2 is SVGIG in the germline V gene (reference sequence). The CDR3 nucleotides are TGTGCCTGGACGGCGGGGACAGGGGAAGCTTTCTTT. Its translation: CAWTAGTGEAFF.

The chain is built from TRBV19 and TRBJ1-3, with 7 bases identical to TRBD1. The V segment lost 3 bases and the J segment 4 bases; nucleotides outside the gene matches: 15. This CDR3 has 18 residues. From germline, CDR1 is LNHDA and CDR2 SQIVND (reference sequence). The CDR3 protein is CASSIVTTTGWSGNTIYF. For the CDR3, the DNA is TGTGCCAGTAGTATTGTCACAACGACAGGGTGGTCCGGAAACACCATATATTTT.

V gene TRBV11-2 combines with J gene TRBJ2-5, with 9 bases matching TRBD2. The junction had 14 bases not matched to a gene; V was cut back by 1 base and J by 2 bases. The CDR3 is made up of 19 amino acids. Per germline, CDR1 SGHAT and CDR2 FQNNGV. CDR3 protein: CASSLVVPKRLADQETQYF. The CDR3 region has the DNA TGTGCCAGCAGCTTAGTCGTCCCCAAAAGACTAGCGGATCAAGAGACCCAGTACTTC.

This clone was picked up one time. The chain combines TRBV2 with TRBJ2-3; the D call may be TRBD1 or TRBD2 (5 bases each). The CDR3 runs to 15 residues. Germline CDR1 reads SNHLY; CDR2 reads FYNNEI. The ends were cut back, 4 bases at V and 4 bases at J, with 15 bases in the middle. Here the CDR3 DNA reads TGTGCCAGCAGTGGTCGGGGCCCTCCATCAGATACGCAGTATTTT. Its translation: CASSGRGPPSDTQYF. The full variable domain, with the rest looked up from reference TRBV2 and TRBJ2-3, is EPEVTQTPSHQVTQMGQEVILRCVPISNHLYFYWYRQILGQKVEFLVSFYNNEISEKSEIFDDQFSVERPDGSNFTLKIRSTKLEDSAMYFCASSGRGPPSDTQYFGPGTRLTVL.

The chain has TRBV5-1 and TRBJ2-5; 8 nucleotides match TRBD2. Judging by the DNA end, TRBJ2-7 fits better; the J call may be wrong. The CDR3 extends over 14 amino acids. In germline, CDR1 is SGHRS, CDR2 YFSETQ. The CDR3 sequence is CASSLELAAYEQYF. The CDR3 coding sequence is TGCGCCAGCAGCTTGGAACTAGCGGCCTACGAGCAGTACTTC.

This chain links TRBV19 with TRBJ1-3; no firm D call. The CDR3 loop spans 14 amino acids. The V gene lost 6 bases and the J gene lost 1 base, with 10 bases spanning the gap. Looked up from germline, CDR1 is LNHDA and CDR2 is SQIVND (reference sequence). The DNA for the CDR3 is TGTGCCAGTAGGATGGAACGTTCTGGAAACACCATATATTTT. Its protein is CASRMERSGNTIYF. The whole variable domain, remainder taken from reference TRBV19 and TRBJ1-3, is DGGITQSPKYLFRKEGQNVTLSCEQNLNHDAMYWYRQDPGQGLRLIYYSQIVNDFQKGDIAEGYSVSREKKESFPLTVTSAQKNPTAFYLCASRMERSGNTIYFGEGSWLTVV.

This clone was recorded once. The chain has TRBV4-3 and TRBJ2-7; 11 bases agree with TRBD2. The CDR3 covers 16 residues. Germline values: CDR1 LGHNA, CDR2 YSLEER. V lost 4 bases, J lost 7 bases, and 12 bases stayed unmatched. The CDR3 DNA sequence: TGCGCCAGCAGCCGAAGACTAGCGGGACCTCATTGGGAGCAGTACTTC. It specifies CASSRRLAGPHWEQYF.

The chain links TRBV18 to TRBJ1-2; D ambiguous. V lost 3 bases to trimming and J lost 8 bases, with 25 bases between them. The germline V gene encodes CDR1 KGHSH and CDR2 LQKENI. CDR3 size: 17 residues. CDR3 amino acids: CASSPTGIGSDASGYTF. CDR3 DNA sequence: TGTGCCAGCTCACCGACGGGTATCGGGTCGGACGCCTCCGGCTACACCTTC.

The chain combines TRBV7-2 with TRBJ2-7; 8 bases agree with TRBD2. The CDR3 consists of 13 residues. Germline V gene lookup returns CDR1 SGHTA and CDR2 FQGNSA. V dropped 5 bases and J dropped 7; count of bases not matched to a gene: 7. CDR3 residues: CASSREAGDEQYF. CDR3 coding DNA: TGTGCCAGCAGCCGGGAAGCGGGAGATGAGCAGTACTTC.

This chain uses TRBV5-4 with TRBJ2-5; TRBD1 agrees at 11 bases. V gave up 2 bases and J gave up 6 bases; unmatched junction bases: 6. Germline CDR1 is SGHNT and CDR2 is YYREEE (reference sequence). The CDR3 is 15 residues long. The CDR3 loop is CASSFTGQGVKTQYF. In nucleotides, the CDR3 is TGTGCCAGCAGCTTCACGGGACAGGGGGTAAAGACCCAGTACTTC.

This chain connects TRBV6-4 to TRBJ2-3; 11 positions match TRBD2. V gave up 6 bases and J gave up 3 bases; unmatched junction bases: 8. The CDR3 contains 16 residues. Germline CDR1 reads MRHNA; CDR2 reads SNTAGT. For the CDR3, the DNA is TGTGCCAGCAGCCCTACTAGCGGGAGAATGACAGATACGCAGTATTTT. Translated: CASSPTSGRMTDTQYF.

The chain carries TRBV2 and TRBJ2-1; 10 nucleotides match TRBD2. The CDR3 spans 14 residues. Per germline, CDR1 SNHLY and CDR2 FYNNEI. V lost 5 bases and J lost 4; bases outside the gene matches: 2. Written as DNA, the CDR3 is TGTGCCAGCAGTTTACTAGCGGGATACAATGAGCAGTTCTTC. Translation: CASSLLAGYNEQFF. The variable domain in full, completed from reference TRBV2 and TRBJ2-1, reads EPEVTQTPSHQVTQMGQEVILRCVPISNHLYFYWYRQILGQKVEFLVSFYNNEISEKSEIFDDQFSVERPDGSNFTLKIRSTKLEDSAMYFCASSLLAGYNEQFFGPGTRLTVL.